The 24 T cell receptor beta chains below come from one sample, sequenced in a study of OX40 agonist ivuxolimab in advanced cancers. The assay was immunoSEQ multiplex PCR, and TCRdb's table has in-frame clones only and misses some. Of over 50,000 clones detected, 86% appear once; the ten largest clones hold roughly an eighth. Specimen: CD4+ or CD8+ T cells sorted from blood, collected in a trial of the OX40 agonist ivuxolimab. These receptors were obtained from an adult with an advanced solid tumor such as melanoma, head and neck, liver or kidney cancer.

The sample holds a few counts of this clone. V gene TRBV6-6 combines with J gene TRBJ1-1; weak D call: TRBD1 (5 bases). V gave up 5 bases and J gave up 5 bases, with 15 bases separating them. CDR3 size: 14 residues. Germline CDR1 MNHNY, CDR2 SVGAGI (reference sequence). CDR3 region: CASSPGQGVTEAFF. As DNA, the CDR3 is TGTGCCAGCAGTCCGGGGCAGGGAGTAACTGAAGCTTTCTTT.

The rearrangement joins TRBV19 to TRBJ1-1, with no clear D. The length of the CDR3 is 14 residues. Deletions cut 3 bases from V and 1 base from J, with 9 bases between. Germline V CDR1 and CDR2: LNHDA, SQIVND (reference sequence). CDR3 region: CASSINTGNTEAFF. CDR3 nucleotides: TGTGCCAGTAGTATTAACACGGGGAACACTGAAGCTTTCTTT. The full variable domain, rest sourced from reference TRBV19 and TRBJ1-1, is DGGITQSPKYLFRKEGQNVTLSCEQNLNHDAMYWYRQDPGQGLRLIYYSQIVNDFQKGDIAEGYSVSREKKESFPLTVTSAQKNPTAFYLCASSINTGNTEAFFGQGTRLTVV.

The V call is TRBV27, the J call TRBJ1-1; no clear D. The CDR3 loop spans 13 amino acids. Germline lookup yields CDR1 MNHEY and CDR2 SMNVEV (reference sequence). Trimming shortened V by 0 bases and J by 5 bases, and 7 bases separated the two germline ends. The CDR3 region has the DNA TGTGCCAGCAGTTTATCGATAGCAACTGAAGCTTTCTTT. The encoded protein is CASSLSIATEAFF.

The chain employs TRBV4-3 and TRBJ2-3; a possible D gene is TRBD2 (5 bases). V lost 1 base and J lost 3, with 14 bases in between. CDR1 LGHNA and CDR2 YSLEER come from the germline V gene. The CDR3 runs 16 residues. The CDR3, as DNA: TGCGCCAGCAGCCAAGGCGAGGGCACGAGGACAGATACGCAGTATTTT. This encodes CASSQGEGTRTDTQYF.

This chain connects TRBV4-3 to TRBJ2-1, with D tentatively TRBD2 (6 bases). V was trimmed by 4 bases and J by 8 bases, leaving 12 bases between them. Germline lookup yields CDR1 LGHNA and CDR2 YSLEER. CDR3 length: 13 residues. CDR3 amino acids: CASSPPRRDEQFF. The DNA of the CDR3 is TGCGCCAGCAGCCCACCCCGGAGGGATGAGCAGTTCTTC.

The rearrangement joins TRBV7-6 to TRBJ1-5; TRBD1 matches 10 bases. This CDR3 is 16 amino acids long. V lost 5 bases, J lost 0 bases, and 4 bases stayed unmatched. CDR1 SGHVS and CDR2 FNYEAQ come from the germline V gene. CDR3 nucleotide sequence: TGTGCCAGCAGCCCCGGGACAGGGGATAGCAATCAGCCCCAGCATTTT. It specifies CASSPGTGDSNQPQHF.

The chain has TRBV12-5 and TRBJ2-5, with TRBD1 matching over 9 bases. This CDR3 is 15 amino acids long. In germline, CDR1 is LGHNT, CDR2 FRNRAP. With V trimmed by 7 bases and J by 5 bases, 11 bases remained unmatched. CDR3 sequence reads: CASARGQGRTETQYF. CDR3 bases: TGTGCTAGTGCGCGCGGACAGGGGAGGACGGAGACCCAGTACTTC.

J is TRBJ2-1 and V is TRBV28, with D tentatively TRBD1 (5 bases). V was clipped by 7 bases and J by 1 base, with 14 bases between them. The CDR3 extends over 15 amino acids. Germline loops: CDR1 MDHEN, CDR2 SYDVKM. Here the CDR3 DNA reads TGTGCCAGCACTCCTGGGGCTAGATCCTACAATGAGCAGTTCTTC. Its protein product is CASTPGARSYNEQFF. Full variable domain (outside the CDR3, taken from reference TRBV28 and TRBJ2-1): DVKVTQSSRYLVKRTGEKVFLECVQDMDHENMFWYRQDPGLGLRLIYFSYDVKMKEKGDIPEGYSVSREKKERFSLILESASTNQTSMYLCASTPGARSYNEQFFGPGTRLTVL.

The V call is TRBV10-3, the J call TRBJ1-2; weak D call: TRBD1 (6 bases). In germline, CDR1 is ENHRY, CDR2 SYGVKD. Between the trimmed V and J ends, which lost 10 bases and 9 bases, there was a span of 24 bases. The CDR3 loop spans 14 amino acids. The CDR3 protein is CATKDSTRRLRYTF. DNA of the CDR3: TGTGCCACCAAGGACAGCACGAGACGGCTGCGCTACACCTTC.

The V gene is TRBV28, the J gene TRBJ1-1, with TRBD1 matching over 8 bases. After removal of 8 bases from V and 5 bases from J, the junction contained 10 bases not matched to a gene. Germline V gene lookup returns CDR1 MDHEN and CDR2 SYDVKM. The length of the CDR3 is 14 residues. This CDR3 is CASPNPTGGTEAFF. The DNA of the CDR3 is TGTGCCAGCCCTAATCCAACAGGGGGGACTGAAGCTTTCTTT. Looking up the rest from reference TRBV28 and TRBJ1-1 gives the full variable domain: DVKVTQSSRYLVKRTGEKVFLECVQDMDHENMFWYRQDPGLGLRLIYFSYDVKMKEKGDIPEGYSVSREKKERFSLILESASTNQTSMYLCASPNPTGGTEAFFGQGTRLTVV.

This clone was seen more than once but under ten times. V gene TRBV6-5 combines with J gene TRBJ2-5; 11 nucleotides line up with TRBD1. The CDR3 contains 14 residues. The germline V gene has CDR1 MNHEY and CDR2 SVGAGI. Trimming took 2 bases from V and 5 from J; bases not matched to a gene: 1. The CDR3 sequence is CASSYRDRGETQYF. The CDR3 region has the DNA TGTGCCAGCAGTTACCGGGACAGGGGGGAGACCCAGTACTTC.

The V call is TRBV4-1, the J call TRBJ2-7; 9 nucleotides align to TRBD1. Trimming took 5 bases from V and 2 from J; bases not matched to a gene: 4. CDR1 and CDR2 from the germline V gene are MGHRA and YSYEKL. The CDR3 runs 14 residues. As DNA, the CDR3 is TGCGCCAGCAGCGCCCGGGACAGGGCCTACGAGCAGTACTTC. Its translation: CASSARDRAYEQYF.

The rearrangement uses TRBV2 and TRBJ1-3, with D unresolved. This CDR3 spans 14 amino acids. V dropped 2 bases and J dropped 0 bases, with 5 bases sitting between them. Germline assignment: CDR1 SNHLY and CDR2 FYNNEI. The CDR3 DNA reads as TGTGCCAGCAGTGAACGGGGCTCTGGAAACACCATATATTTT. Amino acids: CASSERGSGNTIYF.

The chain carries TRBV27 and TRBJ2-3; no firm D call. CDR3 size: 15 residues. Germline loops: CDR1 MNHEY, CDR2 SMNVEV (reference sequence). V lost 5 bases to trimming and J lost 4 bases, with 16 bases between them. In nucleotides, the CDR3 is TGTGCCAGCAGTAATCTTCCGGTGGCCCCAGATACGCAGTATTTT. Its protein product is CASSNLPVAPDTQYF.

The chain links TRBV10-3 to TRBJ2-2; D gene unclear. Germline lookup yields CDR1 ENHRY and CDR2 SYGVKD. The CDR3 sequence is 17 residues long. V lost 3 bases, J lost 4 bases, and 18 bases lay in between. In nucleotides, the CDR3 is TGTGCCATCAGTGACCCCGCCCCCCCCTTCGCCACCGGGGAGCTGTTTTTT. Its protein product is CAISDPAPPFATGELFF.

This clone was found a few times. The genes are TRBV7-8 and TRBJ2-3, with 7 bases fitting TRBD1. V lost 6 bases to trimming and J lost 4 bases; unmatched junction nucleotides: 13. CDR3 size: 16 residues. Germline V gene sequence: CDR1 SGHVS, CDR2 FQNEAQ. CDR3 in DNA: TGTGCCAGCAGTTCCACAGACAGGGTCCCTCCAGATACGCAGTATTTT. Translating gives CASSSTDRVPPDTQYF.

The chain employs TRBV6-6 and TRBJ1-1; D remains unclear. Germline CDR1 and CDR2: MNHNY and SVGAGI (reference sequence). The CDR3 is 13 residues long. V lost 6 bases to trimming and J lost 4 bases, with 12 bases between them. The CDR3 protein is CASSLRRGTEAFF. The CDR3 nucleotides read TGTGCCAGCAGCCTACGGCGGGGCACTGAAGCTTTCTTT.

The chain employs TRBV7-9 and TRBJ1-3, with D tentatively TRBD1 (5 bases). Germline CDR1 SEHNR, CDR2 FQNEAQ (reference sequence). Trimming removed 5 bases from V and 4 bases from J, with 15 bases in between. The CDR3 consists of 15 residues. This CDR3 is CASSVSGAIGNTIYF. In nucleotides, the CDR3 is TGTGCCAGCAGCGTTAGTGGGGCGATAGGAAACACCATATATTTT.

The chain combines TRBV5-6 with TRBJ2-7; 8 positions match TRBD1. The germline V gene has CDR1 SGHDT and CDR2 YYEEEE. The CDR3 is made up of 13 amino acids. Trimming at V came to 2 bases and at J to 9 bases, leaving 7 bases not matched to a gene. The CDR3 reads CASSFSGGTGQYF. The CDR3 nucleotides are TGTGCCAGCAGCTTTAGTGGGGGGACAGGGCAGTACTTC.

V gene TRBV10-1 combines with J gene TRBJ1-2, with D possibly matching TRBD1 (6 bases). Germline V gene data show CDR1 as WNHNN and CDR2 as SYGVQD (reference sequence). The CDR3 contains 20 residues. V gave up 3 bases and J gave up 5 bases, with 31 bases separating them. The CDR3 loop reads CASSDSLRRDKNWDLYGYTF. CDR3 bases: TGCGCCAGCAGTGACTCGTTACGACGGGACAAAAATTGGGATCTTTATGGCTACACCTTC.

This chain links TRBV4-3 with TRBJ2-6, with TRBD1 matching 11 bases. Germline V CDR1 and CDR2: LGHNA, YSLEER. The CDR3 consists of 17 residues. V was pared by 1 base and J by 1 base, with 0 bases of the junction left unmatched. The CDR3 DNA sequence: TGCGCCAGCAGCCAAGGGGACAGGGGGTCTGGGGCCAACGTCCTGACTTTC. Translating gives CASSQGDRGSGANVLTF.

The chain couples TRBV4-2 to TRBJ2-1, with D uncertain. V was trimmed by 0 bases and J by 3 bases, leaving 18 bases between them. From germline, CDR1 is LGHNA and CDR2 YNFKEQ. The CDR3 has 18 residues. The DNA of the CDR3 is TGTGCCAGCAGCCAAGAAATGAGTGGGCCCCCGGGCTACAATGAGCAGTTCTTC. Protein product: CASSQEMSGPPGYNEQFF.

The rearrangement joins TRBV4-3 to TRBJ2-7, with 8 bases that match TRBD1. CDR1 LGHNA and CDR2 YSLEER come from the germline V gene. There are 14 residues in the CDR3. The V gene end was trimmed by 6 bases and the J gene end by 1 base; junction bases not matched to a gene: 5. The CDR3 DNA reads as TGCGCCAGCAGTCAGGACAGGGAATCCTACGAGCAGTACTTC. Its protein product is CASSQDRESYEQYF.

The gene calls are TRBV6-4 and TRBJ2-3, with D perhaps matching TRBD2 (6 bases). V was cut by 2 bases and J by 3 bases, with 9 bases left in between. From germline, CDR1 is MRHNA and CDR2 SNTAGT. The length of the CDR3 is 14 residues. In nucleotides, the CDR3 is TGTGCCAGCAGTGACGGGGGGATGACAGATACGCAGTATTTT. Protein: CASSDGGMTDTQYF.